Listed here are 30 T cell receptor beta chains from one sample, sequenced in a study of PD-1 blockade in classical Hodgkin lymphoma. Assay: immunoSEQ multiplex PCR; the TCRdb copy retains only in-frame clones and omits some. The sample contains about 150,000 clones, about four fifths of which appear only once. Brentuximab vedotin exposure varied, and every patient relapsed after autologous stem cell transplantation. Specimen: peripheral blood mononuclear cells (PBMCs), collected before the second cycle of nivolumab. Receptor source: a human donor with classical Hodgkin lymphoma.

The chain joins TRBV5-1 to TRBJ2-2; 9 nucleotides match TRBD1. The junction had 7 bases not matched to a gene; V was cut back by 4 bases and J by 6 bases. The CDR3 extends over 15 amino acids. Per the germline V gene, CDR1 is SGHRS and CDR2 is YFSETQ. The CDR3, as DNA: TGCGCCAGCAGCCAGGACAGGGGTTATTCCGGGGAGCTGTTTTTT. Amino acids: CASSQDRGYSGELFF.

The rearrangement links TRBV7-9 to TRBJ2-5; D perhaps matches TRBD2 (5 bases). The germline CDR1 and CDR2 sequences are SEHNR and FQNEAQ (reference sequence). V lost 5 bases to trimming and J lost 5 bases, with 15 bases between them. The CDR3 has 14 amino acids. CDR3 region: CASSSAREWETQYF. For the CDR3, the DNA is TGTGCCAGCAGCAGCGCGAGGGAGTGGGAGACCCAGTACTTC.

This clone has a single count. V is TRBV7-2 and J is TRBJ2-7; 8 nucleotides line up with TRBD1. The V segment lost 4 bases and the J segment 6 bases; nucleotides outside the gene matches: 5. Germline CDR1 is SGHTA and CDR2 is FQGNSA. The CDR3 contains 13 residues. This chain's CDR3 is CASSSQGASEQYF. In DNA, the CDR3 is TGTGCCAGCAGCTCGCAGGGGGCGAGCGAGCAGTACTTC.

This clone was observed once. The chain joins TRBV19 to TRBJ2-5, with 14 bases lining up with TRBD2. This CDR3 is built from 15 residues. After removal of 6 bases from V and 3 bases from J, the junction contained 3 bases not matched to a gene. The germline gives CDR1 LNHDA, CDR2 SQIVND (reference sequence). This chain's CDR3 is CASSRLAGGEETQYF. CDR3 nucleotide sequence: TGTGCCAGTAGCCGACTAGCGGGAGGGGAAGAGACCCAGTACTTC.

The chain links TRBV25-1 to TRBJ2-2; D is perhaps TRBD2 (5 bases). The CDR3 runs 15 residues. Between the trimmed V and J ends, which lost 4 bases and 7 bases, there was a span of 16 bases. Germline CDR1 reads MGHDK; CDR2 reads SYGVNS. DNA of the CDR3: TGTGCCAGCAGTGCTAGCAGGTCTTCGAGCGGGGAGCTGTTTTTT. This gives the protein CASSASRSSSGELFF.

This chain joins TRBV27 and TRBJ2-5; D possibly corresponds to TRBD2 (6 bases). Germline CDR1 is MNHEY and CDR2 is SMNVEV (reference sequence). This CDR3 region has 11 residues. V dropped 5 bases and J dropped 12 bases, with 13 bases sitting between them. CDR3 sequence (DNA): TGTGCCAGCAGTAGGGGCGGGGCCGAGTACTTC. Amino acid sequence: CASSRGGAEYF.

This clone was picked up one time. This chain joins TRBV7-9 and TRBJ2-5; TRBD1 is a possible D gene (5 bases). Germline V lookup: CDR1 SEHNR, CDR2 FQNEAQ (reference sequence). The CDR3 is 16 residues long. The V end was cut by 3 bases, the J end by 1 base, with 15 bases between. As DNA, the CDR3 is TGTGCCAGCAGCTTGGGGTTAGCCAGGGCCCAAGAGACCCAGTACTTC. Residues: CASSLGLARAQETQYF.

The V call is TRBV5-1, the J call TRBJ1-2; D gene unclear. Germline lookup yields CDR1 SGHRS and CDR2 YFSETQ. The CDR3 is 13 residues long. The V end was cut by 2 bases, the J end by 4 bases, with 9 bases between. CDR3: CASSFGGTYGYTF. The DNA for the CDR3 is TGCGCCAGCAGCTTTGGTGGAACCTATGGCTACACCTTC. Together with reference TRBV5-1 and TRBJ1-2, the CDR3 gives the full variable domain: KAGVTQTPRYLIKTRGQQVTLSCSPISGHRSVSWYQQTPGQGLQFLFEYFSETQRNKGNFPGRFSGRQFSNSRSEMNVSTLELGDSALYLCASSFGGTYGYTFGSGTRLTVV.

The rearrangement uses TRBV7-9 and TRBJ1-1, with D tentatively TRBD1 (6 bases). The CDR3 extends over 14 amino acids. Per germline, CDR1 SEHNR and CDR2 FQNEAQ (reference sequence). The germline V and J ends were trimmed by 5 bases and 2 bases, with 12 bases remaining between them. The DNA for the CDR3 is TGTGCCAGCAGCCCCACAGGGTTCAACACTGAAGCTTTCTTT. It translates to CASSPTGFNTEAFF.

The CDR3 DNA reads as TGTGCCACCAGCAGGGGGACTAGCGGCAATGAGCAGTTCTTC. Translating it yields CATSRGTSGNEQFF. The chain joins TRBV15 to TRBJ2-1; 11 bases match TRBD2. The length of the CDR3 is 14 residues. CDR1 and CDR2 (germline): LNHNV, YYDKDF (reference sequence). Losses at the gene ends were 3 bases for V and 6 bases for J; bases not matched to a gene: 1.

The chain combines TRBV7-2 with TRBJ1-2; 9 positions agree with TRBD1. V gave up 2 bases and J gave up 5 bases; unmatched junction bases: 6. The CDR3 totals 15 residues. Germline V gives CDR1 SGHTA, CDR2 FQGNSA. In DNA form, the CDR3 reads TGTGCCAGCAGCTTAAGTGGGACAGGGTCATATGGCTACACCTTC. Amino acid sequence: CASSLSGTGSYGYTF.

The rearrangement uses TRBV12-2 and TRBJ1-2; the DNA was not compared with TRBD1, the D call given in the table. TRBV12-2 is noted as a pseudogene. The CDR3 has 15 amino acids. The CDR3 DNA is TGTGCAAGTCGCCCAGACTCCACAGGGCCCTATGGCTACACCTTC. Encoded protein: CASRPDSTGPYGYTF.

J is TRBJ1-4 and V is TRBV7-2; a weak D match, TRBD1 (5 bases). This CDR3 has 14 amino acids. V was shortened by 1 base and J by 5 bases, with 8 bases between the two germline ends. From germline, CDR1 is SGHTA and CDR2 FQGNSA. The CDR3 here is CASSLGQGNEKLFF. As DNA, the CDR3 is TGTGCCAGCAGCTTAGGGCAGGGAAATGAAAAACTGTTTTTT.

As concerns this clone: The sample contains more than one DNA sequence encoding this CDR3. DNA of the CDR3: TGTGCCAGCAGTTACGGCGGTAGCAATCAGCCCCAGCATTTT. Residues: CASSYGGSNQPQHF. This chain uses TRBV6-6 with TRBJ1-5; D gene ambiguous. This CDR3 contains 14 residues. Trimming took 2 bases from V and 0 from J, leaving 5 bases between them. Per germline, CDR1 MNHNY and CDR2 SVGAGI (reference sequence).

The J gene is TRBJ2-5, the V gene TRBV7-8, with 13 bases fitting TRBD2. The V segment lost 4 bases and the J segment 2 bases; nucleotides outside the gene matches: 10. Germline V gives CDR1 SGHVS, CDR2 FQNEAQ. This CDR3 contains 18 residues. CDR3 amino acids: CASSSRRLAGGGQETQYF. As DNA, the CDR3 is TGTGCCAGCAGCTCGCGCAGACTAGCGGGAGGCGGGCAAGAGACCCAGTACTTC.

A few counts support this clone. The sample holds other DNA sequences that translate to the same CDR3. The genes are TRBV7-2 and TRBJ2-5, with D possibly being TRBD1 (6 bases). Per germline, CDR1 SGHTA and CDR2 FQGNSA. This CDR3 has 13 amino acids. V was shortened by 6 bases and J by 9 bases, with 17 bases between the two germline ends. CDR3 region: CASRTTGTGSQYF. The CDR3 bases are TGTGCCAGCAGAACCACAGGGACCGGGTCCCAGTACTTC.

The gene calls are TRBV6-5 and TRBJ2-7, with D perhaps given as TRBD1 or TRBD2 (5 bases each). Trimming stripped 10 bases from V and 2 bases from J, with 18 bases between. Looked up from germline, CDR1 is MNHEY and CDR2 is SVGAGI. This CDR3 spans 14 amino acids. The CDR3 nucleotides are TGTGCCACCAGAACGGGGACGCCCCCCTACGAGCAGTACTTC. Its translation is CATRTGTPPYEQYF.

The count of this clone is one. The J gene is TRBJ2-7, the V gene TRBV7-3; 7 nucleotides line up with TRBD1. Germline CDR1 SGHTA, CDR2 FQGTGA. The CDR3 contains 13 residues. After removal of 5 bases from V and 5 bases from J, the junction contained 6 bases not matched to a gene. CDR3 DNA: TGTGCCAGCAGCCTACAGGGGAACGACGAGCAGTACTTC. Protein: CASSLQGNDEQYF. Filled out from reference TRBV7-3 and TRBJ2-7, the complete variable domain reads GAGVSQTPSNKVTEKGKYVELRCDPISGHTALYWYRQSLGQGPEFLIYFQGTGAADDSGLPNDRFFAVRPEGSVSTLKIQRTERGDSAVYLCASSLQGNDEQYFGPGTRLTVT.

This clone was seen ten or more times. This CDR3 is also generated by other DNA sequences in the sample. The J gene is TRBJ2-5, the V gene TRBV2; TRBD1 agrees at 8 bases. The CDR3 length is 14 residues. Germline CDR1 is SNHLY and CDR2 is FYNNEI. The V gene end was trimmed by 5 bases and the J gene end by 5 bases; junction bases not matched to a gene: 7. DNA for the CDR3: TGTGCCAGCAGTCCTGGACAGGGCGGGGAGACCCAGTACTTC. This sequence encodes CASSPGQGGETQYF.

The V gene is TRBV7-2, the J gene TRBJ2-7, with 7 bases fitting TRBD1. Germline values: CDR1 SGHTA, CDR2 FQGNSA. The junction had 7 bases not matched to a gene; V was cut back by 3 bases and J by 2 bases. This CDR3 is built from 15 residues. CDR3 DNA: TGTGCCAGCAGCTTTCTTCCCGACAGGGCCTACGAGCAGTACTTC. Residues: CASSFLPDRAYEQYF. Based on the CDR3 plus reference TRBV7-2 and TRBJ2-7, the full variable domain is GAGVSQSPSNKVTEKGKDVELRCDPISGHTALYWYRQSLGQGLEFLIYFQGNSAPDKSGLPSDRFSAERTGGSVSTLTIQRTQQEDSAVYLCASSFLPDRAYEQYFGPGTRLTVT.

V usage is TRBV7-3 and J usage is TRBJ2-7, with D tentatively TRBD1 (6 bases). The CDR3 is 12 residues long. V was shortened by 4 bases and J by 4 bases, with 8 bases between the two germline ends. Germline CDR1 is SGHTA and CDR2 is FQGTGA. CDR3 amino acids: CASSSTGYEQYF. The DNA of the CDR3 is TGTGCCAGCAGCTCGACAGGTTACGAGCAGTACTTC.

CDR3 DNA sequence: TGTGCCAGCAGCAGGGGGCAGGACTATGGCTACACCTTC. Its protein is CASSRGQDYGYTF. The chain is built from TRBV2 and TRBJ1-2, with 8 bases that match TRBD1. The ends lost 6 bases at V and 3 bases at J; junction bases unmatched: 3. There are 13 residues in the CDR3. Germline assignment: CDR1 SNHLY and CDR2 FYNNEI.

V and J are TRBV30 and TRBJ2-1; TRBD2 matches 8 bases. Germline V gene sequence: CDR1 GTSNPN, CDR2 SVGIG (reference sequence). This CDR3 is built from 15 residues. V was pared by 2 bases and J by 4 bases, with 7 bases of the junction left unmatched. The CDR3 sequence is CAWSPWTSSYNEQFF. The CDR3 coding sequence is TGTGCCTGGAGTCCCTGGACTAGCTCTTACAATGAGCAGTTCTTC.

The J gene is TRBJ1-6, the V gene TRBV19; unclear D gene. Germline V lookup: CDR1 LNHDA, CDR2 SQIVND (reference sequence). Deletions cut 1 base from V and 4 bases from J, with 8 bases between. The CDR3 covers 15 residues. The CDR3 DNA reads TGTGCCAGTAGTATAGTGGCGGATTATAATTCACCCCTCCACTTT. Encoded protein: CASSIVADYNSPLHF.

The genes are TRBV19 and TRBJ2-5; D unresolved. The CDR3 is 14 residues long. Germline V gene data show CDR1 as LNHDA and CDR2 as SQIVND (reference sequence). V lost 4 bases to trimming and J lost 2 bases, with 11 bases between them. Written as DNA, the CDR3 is TGTGCCAGTAGTAATGGCGGCGTTCAAGAGACCCAGTACTTC. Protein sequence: CASSNGGVQETQYF.

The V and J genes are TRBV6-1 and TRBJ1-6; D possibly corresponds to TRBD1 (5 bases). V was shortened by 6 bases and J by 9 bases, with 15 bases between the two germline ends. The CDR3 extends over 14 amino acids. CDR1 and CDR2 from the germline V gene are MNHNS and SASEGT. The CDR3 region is CASSAGTAGSPLHF. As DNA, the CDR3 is TGTGCCAGCAGCGCTGGGACGGCAGGTTCACCCCTCCACTTT.

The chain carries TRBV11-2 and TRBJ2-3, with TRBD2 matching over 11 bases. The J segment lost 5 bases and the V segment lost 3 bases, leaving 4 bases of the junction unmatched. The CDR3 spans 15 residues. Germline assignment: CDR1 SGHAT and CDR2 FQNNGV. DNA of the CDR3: TGTGCCAGCAGCTTTAGCGGGGGGGCCGGAGATACGCAGTATTTT. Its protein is CASSFSGGAGDTQYF.

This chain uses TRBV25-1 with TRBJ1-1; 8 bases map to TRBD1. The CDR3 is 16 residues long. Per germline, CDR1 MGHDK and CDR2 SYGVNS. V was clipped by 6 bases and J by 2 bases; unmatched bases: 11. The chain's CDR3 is CASSPQGGQENTEAFF. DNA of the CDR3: TGTGCCAGCAGCCCCCAGGGGGGACAGGAAAACACTGAAGCTTTCTTT.

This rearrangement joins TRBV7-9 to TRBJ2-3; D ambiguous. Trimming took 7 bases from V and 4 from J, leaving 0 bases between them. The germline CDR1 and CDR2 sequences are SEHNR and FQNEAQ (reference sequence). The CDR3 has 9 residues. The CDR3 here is CASTDTQYF. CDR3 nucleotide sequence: TGTGCCAGCACAGATACGCAGTATTTT.

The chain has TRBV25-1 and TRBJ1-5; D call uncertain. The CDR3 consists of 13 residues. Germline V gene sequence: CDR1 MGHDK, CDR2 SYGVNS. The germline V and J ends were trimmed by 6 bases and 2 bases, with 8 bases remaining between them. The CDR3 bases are TGTGCCAGCAGACCGGGTGGCAATCAGCCCCAGCATTTT. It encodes CASRPGGNQPQHF.